Presented here are 8 T cell receptor beta chains from one specimen sequenced in a study of blood T cell repertoires in COVID-19. The method was immunoSEQ multiplex PCR; TCRdb's version includes in-frame clones alone and lacks a portion of them. The repertoire holds approximately 120,000 clones, with about 85% as singletons. Sequencing input: peripheral blood. The source of these receptors is an older man with active or convalescent COVID-19.

The chain has TRBV6-5 and TRBJ2-3; D perhaps matches TRBD2 (6 bases). Trimming shortened V by 8 bases and J by 4 bases, and 19 bases separated the two germline ends. This CDR3 spans 15 amino acids. Germline CDR1 MNHEY, CDR2 SVGAGI. The CDR3 nucleotides read TGTGCCAGCCGCAGTAGGGTGACTAGAGCAGATACGCAGTATTTT. It is translated as CASRSRVTRADTQYF.

The chain is built from TRBV25-1 and TRBJ1-3; maybe TRBD1 (6 bases). Germline V gives CDR1 MGHDK, CDR2 SYGVNS. This CDR3 is built from 16 residues. The V end lost 7 bases, the J end lost 0 bases, and 16 bases lay between the germline ends. The CDR3 sequence: CASTGQTLHSGNTIYF. CDR3 DNA: TGTGCCAGCACCGGACAGACCCTTCACTCTGGAAACACCATATATTTT.

The CDR3 sequence: CASSLGPAGGSGANVLTF. DNA of the CDR3: TGTGCCAGCAGCTTAGGCCCAGCGGGAGGCTCTGGGGCCAACGTCCTGACTTTC. The chain joins TRBV11-3 to TRBJ2-6; the match to TRBD2 covers 9 bases. The V segment lost 1 base and the J segment 0 bases; nucleotides outside the gene matches: 4. The CDR3 runs to 18 residues. Germline CDR1 SGHNT, CDR2 YENEEA.

V and J are TRBV27 and TRBJ1-3; tentative D call: TRBD1 (5 bases). Between the trimmed V and J ends, which lost 6 bases and 3 bases, there was a span of 15 bases. The CDR3 runs 15 residues. CDR1 and CDR2 (germline): MNHEY, SMNVEV (reference sequence). The CDR3 nucleotides read TGTGCCAGCAGGGGGGGAACTGCTGGTGGAAACACCATATATTTT. Translated, it gives CASRGGTAGGNTIYF.

The V and J genes are TRBV14 and TRBJ1-5; D is unresolved. In germline, CDR1 is SGHDN, CDR2 FVKESK. The ends were cut back, 0 bases at V and 6 bases at J, with 6 bases in the middle. This CDR3 is 13 amino acids long. The CDR3 loop reads CASSQDLSQPQHF. CDR3 sequence (DNA): TGTGCCAGCAGCCAAGATCTGAGTCAGCCCCAGCATTTT.

The chain is built from TRBV11-2 and TRBJ1-4, with D perhaps TRBD1 (5 bases). The CDR3 has 17 residues. Germline CDR1 SGHAT, CDR2 FQNNGV. Between the trimmed V and J ends, which lost 5 bases and 0 bases, there was a span of 16 bases. CDR3 protein: CASSDRGTAATNEKLFF. The CDR3, as DNA: TGTGCCAGCAGCGACCGCGGGACGGCAGCAACTAATGAAAAACTGTTTTTT. Based on the CDR3 plus reference TRBV11-2 and TRBJ1-4, the full variable domain is EAGVAQSPRYKIIEKRQSVAFWCNPISGHATLYWYQQILGQGPKLLIQFQNNGVVDDSQLPKDRFSAERLKGVDSTLKIQPAKLEDSAVYLCASSDRGTAATNEKLFFGSGTQLSVL.

The chain joins TRBV21-1 to TRBJ1-1; no check of the table's D call, TRBD1, against the DNA was made. TRBV21-1 is a recognized pseudogene. The CDR3 has 16 residues. The CDR3 loop is CASSSQRDRPNTEAFF. The CDR3, as DNA: TGTGCCAGCAGCTCCCAACGGGACAGGCCGAACACTGAAGCTTTCTTT.

The chain is built from TRBV4-1 and TRBJ1-1; tentative D call: TRBD1 (6 bases). Germline values: CDR1 MGHRA, CDR2 YSYEKL. CDR3 size: 14 residues. Between the trimmed V and J ends, which lost 6 bases and 3 bases, there was a span of 14 bases. The CDR3 nucleotides are TGCGCCAGCAGTTATGCGGACAGATACACTGAAGCTTTCTTT. Amino acids: CASSYADRYTEAFF.